This TCR beta chain was obtained from a study of shared clonotypes between healthy human individuals. The CDR3 runs 11 residues. CDR1 SGHRS and CDR2 YFSETQ come from the germline V gene. V was shortened by 2 bases and J by 13 bases, with 10 bases between the two germline ends. Comment on this clone: Its antigen is not known.

Profiled with immunoSEQ multiplex PCR; TCRdb holds only in-frame clones, not every one. The repertoire holds about 2.2 million clones, with 90% to 95% as singletons. Naive CD8 cells lacked CD45RO and underwent positive selection for CCR7, leaving out terminally differentiated effector memory CD45RA+ cells. Findings and caveats of the study: Among the subsets, naive ones generally showed larger estimated richness than memory ones.

The sequenced sample was naive CD8+ T cells from PBMCs. This receptor was obtained from a man between 18 and 35 years old in good health. Some clones in this sample may be carry-over from other donors' samples. The J gene is TRBJ2-1, the V gene TRBV5-1; the D is unclear. CDR3 amino acids: CASSLDDRQFF. As DNA, the CDR3 is TGCGCCAGCAGCTTAGACGACCGACAGTTCTTC.